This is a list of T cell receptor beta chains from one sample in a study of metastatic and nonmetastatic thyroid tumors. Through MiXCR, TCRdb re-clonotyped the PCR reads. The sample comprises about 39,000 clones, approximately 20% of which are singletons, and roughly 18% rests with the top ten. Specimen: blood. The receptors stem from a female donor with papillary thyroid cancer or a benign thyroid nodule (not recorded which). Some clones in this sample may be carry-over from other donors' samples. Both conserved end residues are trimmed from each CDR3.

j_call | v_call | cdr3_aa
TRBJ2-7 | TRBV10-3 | ASIGTSGRGTYEQY
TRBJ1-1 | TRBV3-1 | ASSHLDSSTEAF
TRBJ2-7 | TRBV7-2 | ASSLGGGAYEQY
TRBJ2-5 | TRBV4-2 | ASSPVSGSETQY
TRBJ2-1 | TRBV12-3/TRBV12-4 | ASSPRLYNEQF
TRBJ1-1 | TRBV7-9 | ASSSTPQQQGGGLNTEAF
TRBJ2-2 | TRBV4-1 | ASSGTSLTRELF
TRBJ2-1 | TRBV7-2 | ASSLARNLNEQF
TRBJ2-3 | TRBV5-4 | ASSREPSTDTQY
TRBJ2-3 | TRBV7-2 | ASSLLSGREDTQY
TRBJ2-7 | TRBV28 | ASSKGRLAQY
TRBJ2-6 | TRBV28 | ASGGVGGDSCANFLT
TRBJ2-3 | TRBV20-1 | SARDGRERTDTQY
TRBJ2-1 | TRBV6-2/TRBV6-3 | ASSYAGGGNEQF
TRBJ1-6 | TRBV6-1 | ASSEARGGGSPLH
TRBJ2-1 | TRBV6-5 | ASSYPRGYEQF
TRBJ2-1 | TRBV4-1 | ASSQDEVNYNEQF
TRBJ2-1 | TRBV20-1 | SAIRLAGDYNEQF
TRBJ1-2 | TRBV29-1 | SVRYNYGYT
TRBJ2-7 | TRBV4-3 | ASSQGMGENYEQY
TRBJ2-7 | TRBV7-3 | ASSTQMGSEQY
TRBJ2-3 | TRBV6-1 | ASRKSVGLTTDTQY
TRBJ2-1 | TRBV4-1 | ASSQGRWYEQF
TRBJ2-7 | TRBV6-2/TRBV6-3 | ASRVGFPQVVYEQY
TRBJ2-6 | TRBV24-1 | ATFGSGANVPT
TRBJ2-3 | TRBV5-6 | ASSFTARGTQY
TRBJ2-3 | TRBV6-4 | ASSASGERDTQY
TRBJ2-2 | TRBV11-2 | ASSREGQGSPGELF
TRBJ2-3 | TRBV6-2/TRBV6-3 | ASSYVAESIYTQY
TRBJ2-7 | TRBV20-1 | SARRAISYEQY
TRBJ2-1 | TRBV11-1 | ASSSGTESSYNEQF
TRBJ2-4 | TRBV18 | ASSPMQVGDIQY
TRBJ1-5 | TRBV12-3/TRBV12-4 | ASSPNFGNQPQH
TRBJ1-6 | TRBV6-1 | AIRAWPYNSPLH
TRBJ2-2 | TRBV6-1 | AGIMVGGELF
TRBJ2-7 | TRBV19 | ASSLHGPGTGTGDEQY
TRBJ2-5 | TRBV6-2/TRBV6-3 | ASSYGGEGETQY
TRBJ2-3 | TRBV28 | ASSLEAGGYTDTQY
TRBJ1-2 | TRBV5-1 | ASSLDGKGYT
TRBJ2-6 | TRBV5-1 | ASILGDTFSGANVLT
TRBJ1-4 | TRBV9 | ASTEGTGGEKLF
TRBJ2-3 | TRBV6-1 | ASILQGPSTDTQY
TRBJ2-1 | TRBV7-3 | ASSPTGYRRNEQF
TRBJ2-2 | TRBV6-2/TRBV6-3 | ASRRTGAKTGELL
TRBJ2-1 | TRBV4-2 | ASSHDTPGGAGDEQF
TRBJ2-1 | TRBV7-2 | ASSLAPGLAGVGNEQF
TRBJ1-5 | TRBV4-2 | ASSQETGTGDGMQPQH
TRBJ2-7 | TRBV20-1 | SARDHVAYEQY
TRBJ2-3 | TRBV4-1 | ASSQVIDTQY
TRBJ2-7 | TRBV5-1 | ASSRREGGGLYEQY
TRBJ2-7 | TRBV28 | ASSLSLEGIHEQY
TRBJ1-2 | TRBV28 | ASRTGVRYGYT
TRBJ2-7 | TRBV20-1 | SARDRLRPDYEQY
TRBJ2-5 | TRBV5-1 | ASSPGLAGVGETQY
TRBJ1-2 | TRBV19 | ASKRRESYGYT